Sequencing of this T cell receptor beta chain was carried out in a study of technical replicates of blood from a few donors. The data were produced by immunoSEQ multiplex PCR, yet TCRdb's version contains in-frame clones alone and is incomplete. In the table there are 65,000 to 75,000 clones, about 90% of which are singletons. Trimming cost V 0 bases and J 7 bases, with 19 bases left between them. The germline gives CDR1 LGHNA, CDR2 YSLEER. The CDR3 consists of 18 residues. Sequencing was carried out using PBMCs. The TCR originated in a human donor in good health. Some clones in this sample may be carry-over from other donors' samples. The chain uses TRBV4-3 and TRBJ2-6; D is possibly TRBD1 (5 bases). CDR3: CASSQDQATVSLANVLTF. The DNA of the CDR3 is TGCGCCAGCAGCCAAGATCAGGCGACAGTTTCTCTTGCCAACGTCCTGACTTTC.